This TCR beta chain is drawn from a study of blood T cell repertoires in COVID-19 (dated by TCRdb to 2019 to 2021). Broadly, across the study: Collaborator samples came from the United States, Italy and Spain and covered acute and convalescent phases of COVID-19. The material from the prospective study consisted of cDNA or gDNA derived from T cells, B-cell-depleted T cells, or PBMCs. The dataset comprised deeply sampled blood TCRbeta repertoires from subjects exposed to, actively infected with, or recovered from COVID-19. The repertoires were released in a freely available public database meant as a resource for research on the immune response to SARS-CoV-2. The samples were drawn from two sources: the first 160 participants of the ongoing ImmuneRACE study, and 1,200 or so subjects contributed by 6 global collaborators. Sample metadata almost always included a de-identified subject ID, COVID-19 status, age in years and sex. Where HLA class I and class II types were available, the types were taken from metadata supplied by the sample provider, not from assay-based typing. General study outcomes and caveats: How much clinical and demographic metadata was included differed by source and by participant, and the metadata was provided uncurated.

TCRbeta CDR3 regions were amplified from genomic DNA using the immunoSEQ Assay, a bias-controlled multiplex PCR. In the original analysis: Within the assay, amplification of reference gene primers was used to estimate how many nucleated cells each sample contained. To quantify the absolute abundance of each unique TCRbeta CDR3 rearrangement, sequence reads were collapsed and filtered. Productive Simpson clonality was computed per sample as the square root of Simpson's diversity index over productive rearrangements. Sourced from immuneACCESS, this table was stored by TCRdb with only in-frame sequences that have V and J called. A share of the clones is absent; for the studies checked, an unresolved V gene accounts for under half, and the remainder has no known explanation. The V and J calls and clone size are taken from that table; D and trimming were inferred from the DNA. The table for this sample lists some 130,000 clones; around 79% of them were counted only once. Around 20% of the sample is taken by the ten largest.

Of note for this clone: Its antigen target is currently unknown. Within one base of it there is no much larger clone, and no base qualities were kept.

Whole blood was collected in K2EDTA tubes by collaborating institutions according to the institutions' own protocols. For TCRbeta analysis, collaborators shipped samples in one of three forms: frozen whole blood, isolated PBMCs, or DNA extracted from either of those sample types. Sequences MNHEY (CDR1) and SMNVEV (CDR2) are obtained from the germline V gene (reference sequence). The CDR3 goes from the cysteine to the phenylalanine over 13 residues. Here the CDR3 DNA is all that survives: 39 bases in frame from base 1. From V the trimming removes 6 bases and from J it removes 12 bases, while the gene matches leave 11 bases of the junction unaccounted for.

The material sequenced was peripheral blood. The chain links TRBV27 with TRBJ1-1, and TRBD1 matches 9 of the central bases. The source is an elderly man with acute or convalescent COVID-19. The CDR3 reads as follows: CASSPAGTGKTFF. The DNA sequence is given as TGTGCCAGCAGCCCGGCCGGGACAGGGAAGACTTTCTTT.